The TCR beta chain under discussion was sequenced for a study of shared clonotypes between healthy human individuals. This CDR3 is built from 15 residues. CDR1 KGHSH and CDR2 LQKENI come from the germline V gene. J was trimmed by 4 bases and V by 2 bases; bases with no gene match: 4. Assay execution proceeded at the deep level. Profiling relied on immunoSEQ multiplex PCR, and the TCRdb table lists in-frame clones only, not all of them. The sample has approximately 350,000 clones, around two thirds seen once. Findings and caveats of the study: Shared clonotypes across all four donors exceeded non-shared ones in generation probability.

Worth noting for this clone: Antigen specificity is unknown.

This receptor was taken from a man aged 30 to 39 in good health. V usage is TRBV18 and J usage is TRBJ1-3; TRBD1 matches at 8 bases. Input material: memory CD4+ T cells sorted from blood. The subset is: CD45RA-negative fraction. In DNA form, the CDR3 reads TGTGCCAGCTCACCAATTGACAGGGGAGGAAACACCATATATTTT. Translation: CASSPIDRGGNTIYF.